These T cell receptor beta chains were read from a single sample in a study of PD-1 blockade in classical Hodgkin lymphoma. Sequencing was performed with immunoSEQ multiplex PCR; in TCRdb, only in-frame clones are kept and a portion is missing. The sample holds thousands of clones, around 77% seen once. This material consisted of CD4+ T cells from blood, taken at baseline. Receptor source: a human donor with classical Hodgkin lymphoma. The CDR3 runs from the conserved cysteine through the conserved F or W. The D gene is left open where the match is weak. The listing skips clone size in some rows; elsewhere it reads once, few, many or a size class.

>TRBD1|TRBV10-3|few|TRBJ2-7
CAIGGVSYEQYF
TGTGCCATAGGGGGCGTCAGCTACGAGCAGTACTTC
>TRBD1|TRBV9|-|TRBJ2-3
CASSMNQGVGTDTQYF
TGTGCCAGCAGCATGAACCAGGGGGTTGGGACAGATACGCAGTATTTT
>-|TRBV19|few|TRBJ1-2
CASSLYNRPQGRGYTF
TGTGCCAGTTCACTCTACAACCGGCCTCAGGGACGTGGCTACACCTTC
>TRBD2|TRBV27|-|TRBJ2-3
CASSSYGTSGRATDTQYF
TGTGCCAGCAGTTCCTACGGGACTAGCGGGAGGGCCACAGATACGCAGTATTTT
>-|TRBV7-2|-|TRBJ2-1
CASSLAGKYNEQFF
TGTGCCAGCAGCTTAGCGGGAAAGTACAATGAGCAGTTCTTC
>TRBD1|TRBV2|-|TRBJ2-1
CASSEASGTGFNEQFF
TGTGCCAGCAGTGAAGCGTCCGGGACAGGGTTCAATGAGCAGTTCTTC
>-|TRBV29-1|-|TRBJ2-4
CSVQVTSLAKNIQYF
TGCAGCGTTCAAGTCACGAGTTTAGCCAAAAACATTCAGTACTTC
>TRBD1|TRBV15|-|TRBJ1-5
CATSRDRGFQPQHF
TGTGCCACCAGCAGGGACAGGGGGTTTCAGCCCCAGCATTTT
>-|TRBV7-8|-|TRBJ2-5
CASSLVPETQYF
TGTGCCAGCAGCTTAGTCCCAGAGACCCAGTACTTC
>-|TRBV19|-|TRBJ2-7
CASTGLGGGEQYF
TGTGCCAGTACAGGTTTGGGAGGGGGCGAGCAGTACTTC
>-|TRBV2|few|TRBJ1-4
CASSEGRILNEKLFF
TGTGCCAGCAGTGAGGGACGGATATTAAATGAAAAACTGTTTTTT
>-|TRBV4-2|few|TRBJ2-6
CASSQAGSGANVLTF
TGTGCCAGCAGCCAAGCGGGCTCTGGGGCCAACGTCCTGACTTTC
>-|TRBV28|-|TRBJ2-7
CASSLGFYEQYF
TGTGCCAGCAGTTTGGGCTTCTACGAGCAGTACTTC
>-|TRBV4-3|-|TRBJ2-1
CASSQDRPYNEQFF
TGCGCCAGCAGCCAAGATCGTCCCTACAATGAGCAGTTCTTC
>TRBD1|TRBV19|-|TRBJ1-4
CASSVGTARNEKLFF
TGTGCCAGTAGTGTGGGGACAGCACGAAATGAAAAACTGTTTTTT
>-|TRBV4-2|-|TRBJ1-4
CASSRLQATNEKLFF
TGTGCCAGCAGCCGTTTACAAGCAACTAATGAAAAACTGTTTTTT
>TRBD2|TRBV5-8|-|TRBJ2-1
CASSLDWGGYNEQFF
TGTGCCAGCAGCTTGGACTGGGGGGGCTACAATGAGCAGTTCTTC
>TRBD2|TRBV7-2|-|TRBJ2-7
CASSLDSSGSSYEQYF
TGTGCCAGCAGCTTAGACTCTAGCGGGAGCTCTTACGAGCAGTACTTC
>-|TRBV21-1|-|TRBJ2-1
CASSKEGQGGPPSSYNEQFF
TGTGCCAGCAGCAAAGAGGGACAGGGGGGACCCCCAAGCTCCTACAATGAGCAGTTCTTC
>TRBD1|TRBV11-3|-|TRBJ1-1
CASSHRQGITLNTEAFF
TGTGCCAGCAGCCACCGACAGGGGATCACCTTGAACACTGAAGCTTTCTTT
>-|TRBV27|-|TRBJ2-5
CASSRQGLAAETQYF
TGTGCCAGCAGTAGGCAGGGGCTGGCCGCGGAGACCCAGTACTTC
>TRBD1|TRBV18|-|TRBJ2-2
CASSPGQTNTGELFF
TGTGCCAGCTCACCGGGACAGACGAACACCGGGGAGCTGTTTTTT
>-|TRBV6-5|-|TRBJ1-1
CASSYRGVGFTEAFF
TGTGCCAGCAGTTACCGGGGGGTGGGGTTTACTGAAGCTTTCTTT
>TRBD2|TRBV9|-|TRBJ2-1
CASSAGGHMDEQFF
TGTGCCAGCAGTGCGGGGGGCCATATGGATGAGCAGTTCTTC
>-|TRBV9|-|TRBJ2-3
CASSVGTARTDTQYF
TGTGCCAGCAGCGTAGGCACAGCCCGCACAGATACGCAGTATTTT
>-|TRBV11-3|-|TRBJ2-1
CASSLGPGTEQFF
TGTGCCAGCAGCTTAGGGCCAGGAACCGAGCAGTTCTTC
>-|TRBV11-3|-|TRBJ1-2
CASSLGPGDGYTF
TGTGCCAGCAGCTTAGGGCCTGGGGATGGCTACACCTTC
>TRBD2|TRBV7-2|-|TRBJ2-7
CASSHTGTSGSFEQYF
TGTGCCAGCAGCCACACCGGGACTAGCGGGAGCTTCGAGCAGTACTTC
>-|TRBV5-1|-|TRBJ2-2
CASTGFANTGELFF
TGCGCCAGCACGGGATTCGCGAACACCGGGGAGCTGTTTTTT
>TRBD1|TRBV29-1|few|TRBJ1-5
CSVVVGTGWAMDQPQHF
TGCAGCGTTGTTGTCGGGACAGGGTGGGCGATGGATCAGCCCCAGCATTTT
>TRBD1|TRBV11-2|few|TRBJ1-4
CASSSDRVEGKLFF
TGTGCCAGCAGCTCCGACAGGGTCGAGGGAAAACTGTTTTTT
>-|TRBV7-2|-|TRBJ1-2
CASSSTQRGGYTF
TGTGCCAGCAGTTCTACCCAGAGGGGTGGCTACACCTTC
>TRBD1|TRBV19|-|TRBJ2-5
CASSWGQGSQETQYF
TGTGCCAGTAGTTGGGGACAGGGAAGCCAAGAGACCCAGTACTTC
>TRBD1|TRBV4-3|-|TRBJ2-1
CASSLDRGSYNEQFF
TGCGCCAGCAGCCTGGACAGGGGGTCCTACAATGAGCAGTTCTTC
>TRBD1|TRBV4-1|-|TRBJ1-6
CASSQAPLGQGINSPLHF
TGCGCCAGCAGCCAAGCACCCCTGGGACAGGGGATCAATTCACCCCTCCACTTT
>-|TRBV7-2|few|TRBJ1-5
CASSFLNQPQHF
TGTGCCAGCAGCTTTCTCAACCAGCCCCAGCATTTT
>TRBD1|TRBV10-3|once|TRBJ2-7
CAISGTGGIEQYF
TGTGCCATCAGCGGGACAGGGGGTATCGAGCAGTACTTC
>-|TRBV7-9|-|TRBJ1-3
CASSPVSHTGSGNTIYF
TGTGCCAGCAGCCCGGTTAGCCACACAGGGTCCGGAAACACCATATATTTT
>-|TRBV4-2|-|TRBJ2-1
CASSQDRVSYNEQFF
TGTGCCAGCAGCCAAGATCGGGTTTCGTACAATGAGCAGTTCTTC
>TRBD2|TRBV7-8|-|TRBJ2-3
CASSSRLAESTDTQYF
TGTGCCAGCAGCTCCAGACTAGCGGAAAGCACAGATACGCAGTATTTT
>-|TRBV2|-|TRBJ1-5
CASSEVGSAHGNQPQHF
TGTGCCAGCAGTGAAGTGGGAAGTGCCCATGGCAATCAGCCCCAGCATTTT
>TRBD2|TRBV2|-|TRBJ2-7
CASSLAGGPGEQYF
TGTGCCAGCAGTCTAGCGGGGGGGCCGGGCGAGCAGTACTTC
>-|TRBV12-1|-|TRBJ1-2
CASSLRYWGNYGYTF
TGTGCCAGCAGTTTAAGATATTGGGGGAACTATGGCTACACCTTC
>TRBD1|TRBV6-5|-|TRBJ1-2
CASTKDRGNYGYTF
TGTGCCAGCACTAAGGACAGGGGGAACTATGGCTACACCTTC
>-|TRBV9|-|TRBJ1-2
CASSPTGTTRGYTF
TGTGCCAGCAGCCCGACCGGGACAACCCGAGGCTACACCTTC
>-|TRBV27|once|TRBJ1-3
CASSLFPGNTIYF
TGTGCCAGCAGTTTATTTCCTGGAAACACCATATATTTT
>TRBD1|TRBV5-1|-|TRBJ2-3
CASSLARGRDTQYF
TGCGCCAGCAGCTTGGCCAGGGGGCGTGATACGCAGTATTTT
>TRBD2|TRBV12-5|-|TRBJ2-3
CASGLVPGAGLRDTQYF
TGTGCTAGTGGTTTGGTACCAGGAGCGGGGCTAAGGGATACGCAGTATTTT
>-|TRBV10-3|once|TRBJ2-7
CAISESSRTAMRF
TGTGCCATCAGTGAGTCGAGTAGAACGGCAATGAGATTC